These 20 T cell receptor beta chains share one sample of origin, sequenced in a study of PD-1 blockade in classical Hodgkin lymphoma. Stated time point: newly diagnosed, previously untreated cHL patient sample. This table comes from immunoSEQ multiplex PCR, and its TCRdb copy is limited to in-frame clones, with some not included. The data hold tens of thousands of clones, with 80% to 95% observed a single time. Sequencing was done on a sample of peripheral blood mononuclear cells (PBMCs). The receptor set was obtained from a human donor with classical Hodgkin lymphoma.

The CDR3 nucleotides are TGTGCCAGCAGGTCTCGGGACAGGGGGACCAATGAGCAGTTCTTC. Its protein product is CASRSRDRGTNEQFF. This chain connects TRBV6-5 to TRBJ2-1; 11 bases are shared with TRBD1. The CDR3 is 15 amino acids. Germline trimming cut 6 bases from V and 6 bases from J; bases unmatched to any gene: 7. CDR1 and CDR2 (germline): MNHEY, SVGAGI.

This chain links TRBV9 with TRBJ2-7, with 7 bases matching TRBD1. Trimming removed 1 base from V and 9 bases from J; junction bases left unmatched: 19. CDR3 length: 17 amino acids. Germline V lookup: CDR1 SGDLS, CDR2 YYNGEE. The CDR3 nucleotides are TGTGCCAGCAGCGTAAGTCGACGACAGGGCCCCCCTGCAGGGCAGTACTTC. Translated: CASSVSRRQGPPAGQYF.

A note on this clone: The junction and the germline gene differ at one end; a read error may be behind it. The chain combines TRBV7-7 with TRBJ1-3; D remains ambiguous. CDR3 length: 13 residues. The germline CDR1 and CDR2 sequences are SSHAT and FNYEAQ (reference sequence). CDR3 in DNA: TGTGCCAGCAGCTTAGGTACTGGAGACACCATATATTTT. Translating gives CASSLGTGDTIYF. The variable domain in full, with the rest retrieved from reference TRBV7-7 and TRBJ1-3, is GAGVSQSPRYKVTKRGQDVTLRCDPISSHATLYWYQQALGQGPEFLTYFNYEAQPDKSGLPSDRFSAERPEGSISTLTIQRTEQRDSAMYRCASSLGTGDTIYFGEGSWLTVV.

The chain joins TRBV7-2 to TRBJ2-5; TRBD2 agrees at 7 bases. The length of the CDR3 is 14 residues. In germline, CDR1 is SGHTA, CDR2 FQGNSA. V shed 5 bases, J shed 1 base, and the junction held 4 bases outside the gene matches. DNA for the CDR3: TGTGCCAGCAGCCAGCGCGGGGGCCAAGAGACCCAGTACTTC. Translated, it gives CASSQRGGQETQYF.

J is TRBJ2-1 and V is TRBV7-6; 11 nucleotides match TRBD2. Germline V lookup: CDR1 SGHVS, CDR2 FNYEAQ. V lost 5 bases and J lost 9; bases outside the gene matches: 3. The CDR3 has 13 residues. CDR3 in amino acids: CASSLTSGTEQFF. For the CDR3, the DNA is TGTGCCAGCAGCCTGACTAGCGGGACTGAGCAGTTCTTC.

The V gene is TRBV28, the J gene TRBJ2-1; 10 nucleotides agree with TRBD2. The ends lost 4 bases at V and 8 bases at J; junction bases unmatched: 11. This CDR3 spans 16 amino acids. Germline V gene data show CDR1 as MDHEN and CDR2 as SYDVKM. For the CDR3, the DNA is TGTGCCAGCAGTTCGCCTTCTAGCGGGAGCGCACATGAGCAGTTCTTC. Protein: CASSSPSSGSAHEQFF.

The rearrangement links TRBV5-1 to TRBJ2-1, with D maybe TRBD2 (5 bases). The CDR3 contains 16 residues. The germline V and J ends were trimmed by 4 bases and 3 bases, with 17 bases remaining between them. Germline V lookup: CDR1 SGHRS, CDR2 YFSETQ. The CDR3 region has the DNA TGCGCCAGCAGCACAGAATTCCAACTAGACTACAATGAGCAGTTCTTC. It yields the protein CASSTEFQLDYNEQFF.

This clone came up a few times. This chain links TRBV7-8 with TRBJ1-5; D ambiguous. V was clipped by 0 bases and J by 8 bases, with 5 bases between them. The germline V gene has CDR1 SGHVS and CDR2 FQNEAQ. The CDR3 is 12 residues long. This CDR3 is CASSLAPEPQHF. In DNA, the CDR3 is TGTGCCAGCAGCTTAGCGCCGGAGCCCCAGCATTTT. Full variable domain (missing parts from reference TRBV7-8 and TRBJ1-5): GAGVSQSPRYKVAKRGQDVALRCDPISGHVSLFWYQQALGQGPEFLTYFQNEAQLDKSGLPSDRFFAERPEGSVSTLKIQRTQQEDSAVYLCASSLAPEPQHFGDGTRLSIL.

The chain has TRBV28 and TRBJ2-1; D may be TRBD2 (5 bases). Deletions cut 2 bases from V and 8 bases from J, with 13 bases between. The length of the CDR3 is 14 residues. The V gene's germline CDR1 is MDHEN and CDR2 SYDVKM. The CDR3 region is CASSLGSSRDEQFF. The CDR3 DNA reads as TGTGCCAGCAGTTTAGGGAGTTCCCGGGATGAGCAGTTCTTC. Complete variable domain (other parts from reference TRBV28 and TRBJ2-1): DVKVTQSSRYLVKRTGEKVFLECVQDMDHENMFWYRQDPGLGLRLIYFSYDVKMKEKGDIPEGYSVSREKKERFSLILESASTNQTSMYLCASSLGSSRDEQFFGPGTRLTVL.

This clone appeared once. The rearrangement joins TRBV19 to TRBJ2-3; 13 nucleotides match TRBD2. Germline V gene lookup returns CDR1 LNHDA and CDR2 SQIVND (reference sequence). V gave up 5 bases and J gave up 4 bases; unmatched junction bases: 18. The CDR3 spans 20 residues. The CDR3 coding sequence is TGTGCCAGTAGTGGCACGTTGGATTTTTTGGGGACTAGCGGGGCAGATACGCAGTATTTT. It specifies CASSGTLDFLGTSGADTQYF. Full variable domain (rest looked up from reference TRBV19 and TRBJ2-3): DGGITQSPKYLFRKEGQNVTLSCEQNLNHDAMYWYRQDPGQGLRLIYYSQIVNDFQKGDIAEGYSVSREKKESFPLTVTSAQKNPTAFYLCASSGTLDFLGTSGADTQYFGPGTRLTVL.

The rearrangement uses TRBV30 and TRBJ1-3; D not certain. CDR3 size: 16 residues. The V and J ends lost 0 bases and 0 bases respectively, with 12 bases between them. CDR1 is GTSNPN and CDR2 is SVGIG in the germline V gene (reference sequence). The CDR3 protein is CAWSVGRTSSGNTIYF. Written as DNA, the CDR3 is TGTGCCTGGAGTGTGGGCAGGACGAGCTCTGGAAACACCATATATTTT.

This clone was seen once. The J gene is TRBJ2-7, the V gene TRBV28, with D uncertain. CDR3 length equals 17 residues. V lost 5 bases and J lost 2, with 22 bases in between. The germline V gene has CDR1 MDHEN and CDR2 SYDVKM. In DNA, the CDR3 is TGTGCCAGCAGTCCGTATTCTTTTATGGCTTCCACCTACGAGCAGTACTTC. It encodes CASSPYSFMASTYEQYF. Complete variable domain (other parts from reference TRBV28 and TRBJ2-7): DVKVTQSSRYLVKRTGEKVFLECVQDMDHENMFWYRQDPGLGLRLIYFSYDVKMKEKGDIPEGYSVSREKKERFSLILESASTNQTSMYLCASSPYSFMASTYEQYFGPGTRLTVT.

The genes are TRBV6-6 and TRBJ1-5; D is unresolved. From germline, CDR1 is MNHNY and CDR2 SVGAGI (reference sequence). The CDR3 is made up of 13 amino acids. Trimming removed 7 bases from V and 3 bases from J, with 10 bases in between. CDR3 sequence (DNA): TGTGCCAGCATTCAACAGATCAATCAGCCCCAGCATTTT. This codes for CASIQQINQPQHF.

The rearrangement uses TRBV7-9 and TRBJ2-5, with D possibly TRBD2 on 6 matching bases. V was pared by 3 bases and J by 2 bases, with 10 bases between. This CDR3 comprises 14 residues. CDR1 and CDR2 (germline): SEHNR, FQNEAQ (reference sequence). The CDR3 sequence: CASSFPSVQETQYF. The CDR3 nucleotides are TGTGCCAGCAGCTTTCCTAGCGTACAAGAGACCCAGTACTTC.

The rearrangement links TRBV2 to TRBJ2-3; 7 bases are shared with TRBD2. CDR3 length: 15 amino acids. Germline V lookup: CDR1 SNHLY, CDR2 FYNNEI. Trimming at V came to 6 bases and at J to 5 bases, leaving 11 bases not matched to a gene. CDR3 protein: CASRRASGAEDTQYF. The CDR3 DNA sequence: TGTGCCAGCAGAAGGGCTAGCGGAGCCGAAGATACGCAGTATTTT.

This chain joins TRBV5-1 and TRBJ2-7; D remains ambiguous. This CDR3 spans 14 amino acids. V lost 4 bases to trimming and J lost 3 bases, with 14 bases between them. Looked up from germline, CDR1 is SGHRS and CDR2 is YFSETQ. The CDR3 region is CASSPTPDGYEQYF. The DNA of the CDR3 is TGCGCCAGCAGCCCCACCCCGGACGGCTACGAGCAGTACTTC.

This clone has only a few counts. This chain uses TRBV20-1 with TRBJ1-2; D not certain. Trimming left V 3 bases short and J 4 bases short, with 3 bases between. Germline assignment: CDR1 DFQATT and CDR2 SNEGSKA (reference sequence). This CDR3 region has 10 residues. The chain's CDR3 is CSARIYGYTF. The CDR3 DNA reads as TGCAGTGCTAGGATCTATGGCTACACCTTC.

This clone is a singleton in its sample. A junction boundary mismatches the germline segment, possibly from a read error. CDR3 nucleotide sequence: TGTGCCAGCACTTACCGAGGGGCAAATGAGCAGTTCTTC. Its translation: CASTYRGANEQFF. J is TRBJ2-1 and V is TRBV6-5; D could derive from TRBD1 or TRBD2 (5 bases each). This CDR3 has 13 residues. Germline V lookup: CDR1 MNHEY, CDR2 SVGAGI.

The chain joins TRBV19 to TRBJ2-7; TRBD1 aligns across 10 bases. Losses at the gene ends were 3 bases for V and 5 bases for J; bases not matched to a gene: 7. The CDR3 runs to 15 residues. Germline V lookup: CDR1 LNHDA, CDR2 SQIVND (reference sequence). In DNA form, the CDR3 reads TGTGCCAGTAGTATCCGGTCCGACAGGGGGCACGAGCAGTACTTC. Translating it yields CASSIRSDRGHEQYF.

The DNA of the CDR3 is TGTGCCAGCAGCTTAAGTAGCGGGAGGTTTGAGACCCAGTACTTC. It translates to CASSLSSGRFETQYF. The chain employs TRBV7-2 and TRBJ2-5; 10 positions match TRBD2. Germline V gene lookup returns CDR1 SGHTA and CDR2 FQGNSA. V was pared by 2 bases and J by 5 bases, with 5 bases of the junction left unmatched. There are 15 residues in the CDR3.